Listed here are 11 T cell receptor beta chains from one sample, sequenced in a study of low-dose radiotherapy and immunotherapy resistance in tumors. TRAV- and TRBV-specific primers primed first-strand cDNA, covering alpha and beta chains. With a constant-region primer and a V-primer adapter, TCRs were subjected to approximately 20 PCR cycles of amplification. TCRdb processed the reads anew with MiXCR; each CDR3 protein has one entry. The sample carries 40,000 or so distinct CDR3 sequences, less than 25% recorded once. The time point: after trial treatment. As to treatment: LDRT plus nivolumab, ipilimumab, low-dose cyclophosphamide and aspirin (RACIN trial). The sample consisted of PBMCs, taken after low-dose radiotherapy plus immunotherapy. These receptors originate from a female donor with ovarian cancer.

Ten or more counts support this clonotype. The V and J genes are TRBV7-2 and TRBJ1-1; no firm D call. Germline CDR1 and CDR2: SGHTA and FQGNSA. The V and J ends lost 2 bases and 1 base respectively, with 14 bases between them. The CDR3 length is 16 residues. The CDR3 is CASSLSFGVSNTEAFF. CDR3 DNA sequence: TGTGCCAGCAGCTTAAGCTTTGGGGTATCGAACACTGAAGCTTTCTTT.

The chain links TRBV20-1 to TRBJ2-1; D gene ambiguous. The germline V and J ends were trimmed by 1 base and 0 bases, with 7 bases remaining between them. Germline V lookup: CDR1 DFQATT, CDR2 SNEGSKA (reference sequence). The CDR3 totals 14 residues. In nucleotides, the CDR3 is TGCAGTGCTAGAGTCCCCAACTCCTACAATGAGCAGTTCTTC. Its protein product is CSARVPNSYNEQFF.

The table lists this clonotype with many counts. This chain uses TRBV25-1 with TRBJ1-6, with D unresolved. CDR1 is MGHDK and CDR2 is SYGVNS in the germline V gene. V was pared by 3 bases and J by 11 bases, with 11 bases between. The CDR3 consists of 13 residues. The chain's CDR3 is CASSEFGIAPLHF. DNA of the CDR3: TGTGCCAGCAGTGAGTTCGGGATAGCACCCCTCCACTTT.

This clonotype was counted at least ten times. The chain carries TRBV6-6 and TRBJ1-1; possible D gene TRBD1, 6 bases. Per the germline V gene, CDR1 is MNHNY and CDR2 is SVGAGI (reference sequence). This CDR3 is 13 amino acids long. V shed 2 bases and J shed 6 bases, with 10 bases lying between them. CDR3 nucleotide sequence: TGTGCCAGCAGTTACGGGGGGGGGCCTGAAGCTTTCTTT. As protein: CASSYGGGPEAFF.

The V call is TRBV5-5, the J call TRBJ2-7, with D tentatively TRBD1 (6 bases). V lost 3 bases and J 6 bases, leaving 10 bases between the germline ends. The germline V gene has CDR1 SGHKS and CDR2 YYEKEE (reference sequence). This CDR3 spans 12 amino acids. The CDR3 region has the DNA TGTGCCAGCAGCTCAACAGGGTCCGAGCAGTACTTC. Translating gives CASSSTGSEQYF.

In this sample, this clonotype turned up many times. The chain employs TRBV14 and TRBJ2-2; unclear D gene. V lost 5 bases and J lost 6, with 10 bases in between. The germline V gene encodes CDR1 SGHDN and CDR2 FVKESK. There are 13 residues in the CDR3. CDR3 bases: TGTGCCAGCAGCGGGCCCCCGTCCGGGGAGCTGTTTTTT. Its translation: CASSGPPSGELFF.

This clonotype was detected ten times or more. The chain links TRBV2 to TRBJ1-1; D gene ambiguous. The CDR3 has 12 amino acids. The V end was cut by 6 bases, the J end by 4 bases, with 9 bases between. Germline V gives CDR1 SNHLY, CDR2 FYNNEI. The CDR3 bases are TGTGCCAGCAGCCAGGTGATCACTGAAGCTTTCTTT. It encodes CASSQVITEAFF.

This chain links TRBV5-1 with TRBJ2-7; 9 nucleotides line up with TRBD1. CDR3 length equals 13 residues. With 3 bases clipped from V and 12 bases from J, the junction kept 10 bases outside the gene matches. Germline V CDR1 and CDR2: SGHRS, YFSETQ. The CDR3 here is CASSSTGTGNRYF. The CDR3 DNA follows: TGCGCCAGCAGCTCCACCGGGACAGGGAATCGGTACTTC.

About this clonotype itself: A far larger clone is a single base away, which makes a read error likely. V is TRBV13 and J is TRBJ2-1, with no clear D. There are 16 residues in the CDR3. Looked up from germline, CDR1 is PRHDT and CDR2 is FYEKMQ (reference sequence). DNA for the CDR3: TGTGTCAGCAGCCATGGGGTGGCGTACTCCTACAATGAGCAGTTCTTC. Translated, it gives CVSSHGVAYSYNEQFF.

The sample holds many counts of this clonotype. The gene calls are TRBV4-1 and TRBJ1-5; D uncertain. There are 14 residues in the CDR3. Trimming cost V 0 bases and J 4 bases, with 7 bases left between them. Looked up from germline, CDR1 is MGHRA and CDR2 is YSYEKL. CDR3 sequence: CASSQDLGNQPQHF. The CDR3 bases are TGCGCCAGCAGCCAAGATTTGGGTAATCAGCCCCAGCATTTT.

The chain uses TRBV30 and TRBJ1-1; tentative D call: TRBD1 (6 bases). V dropped 4 bases and J dropped 0 bases, with 21 bases sitting between them. The CDR3 has 17 residues. Germline CDR1 and CDR2: GTSNPN and SVGIG (reference sequence). CDR3 region: CAWKKGDRTTMNTEAFF. The CDR3 nucleotides read TGTGCCTGGAAAAAGGGCGACAGGACTACTATGAACACTGAAGCTTTCTTT.